This T cell receptor beta chain was profiled in a study of blood T cell repertoires in COVID-19. The V gene's germline CDR1 is SQVTM and CDR2 ANQGSEA. The CDR3 totals 13 residues. With V trimmed by 6 bases and J by 6 bases, 9 bases remained unmatched. Method: immunoSEQ multiplex PCR; TCRdb's copy keeps in-frame clones and lacks some. The repertoire holds about 230,000 clones, with approximately 82% as singletons. The TCR originated in a middle-aged man who had recovered from COVID-19. The sample consisted of peripheral blood. The chain employs TRBV29-1 and TRBJ1-1; TRBD1 matches 8 bases. The CDR3 here is CSVQQGESSEAFF. In DNA form, the CDR3 reads TGCAGCGTACAACAGGGGGAATCGTCTGAAGCTTTCTTT.